This T cell receptor (beta chain) is drawn from a study of cytomegalovirus exposure and HLA in healthy donors. The study, taken as a whole, reports: Researchers reported in a later analysis that common viral pathogens appeared linked to several top clusters.

In the PCR, 60 Vbeta and 13 Jbeta primers were used. Profiled with immunoSEQ multiplex PCR; TCRdb holds only in-frame clones, not every one. The sample shows roughly 150,000 clones, 80% of them seen only once. As regards this clone: Its antigen is not known.

The germline V gene encodes CDR1 MDHEN and CDR2 SYDVKM. This CDR3 has 15 residues. V gave up 5 bases and J gave up 3 bases; unmatched junction bases: 9. At the time of sampling, donors were nominally healthy, though unrecorded immune exposures were likely. Material for sequencing was PBMCs. The V gene is TRBV28, the J gene TRBJ2-7; 8 nucleotides match TRBD2. The receptor was isolated from a woman aged 40-49 years in good health and CMV-seronegative. The CDR3 DNA follows: TGTGCCAGCAGTAGACCCGCGGGGGGCCGCTACGAGCAGTACTTC. Its translation: CASSRPAGGRYEQYF.